This TCR beta chain was captured in a study of T cells after yellow fever vaccination. Study-level results: Most clones from primary vaccination were detected again post-booster (roughly 96% CD4, approximately 90% CD8). Within FACS-sorted repertoires, abundant clonotypes contaminating from the bulk population could be present.

A remark on this clonotype: Its antigen is as yet unknown.

Germline CDR1 SGHTA, CDR2 FQGNSA. This CDR3 comprises 16 residues. Deletions cut 1 base from V and 0 bases from J, with 10 bases between. TCR cDNA was made by 5'RACE template switching, adding a universal primer site and UMIs. TCRdb re-called the 5' RACE reads through MiXCR, storing one row per CDR3 protein. The sample consists of hundreds of thousands of distinct CDR3 sequences, over 9% of them appearing once. The material sequenced was PBMCs, taken on the day of the yellow fever booster vaccination. The chain couples TRBV7-2 to TRBJ1-3; D not resolved. The sequence was obtained from a man aged 25 to 45 who received the YFV17D yellow fever vaccine. CDR3: CASSLGPGPSGNTIYF. The DNA of the CDR3 is TGTGCCAGCAGCTTAGGACCTGGTCCCTCTGGAAACACCATATATTTT.